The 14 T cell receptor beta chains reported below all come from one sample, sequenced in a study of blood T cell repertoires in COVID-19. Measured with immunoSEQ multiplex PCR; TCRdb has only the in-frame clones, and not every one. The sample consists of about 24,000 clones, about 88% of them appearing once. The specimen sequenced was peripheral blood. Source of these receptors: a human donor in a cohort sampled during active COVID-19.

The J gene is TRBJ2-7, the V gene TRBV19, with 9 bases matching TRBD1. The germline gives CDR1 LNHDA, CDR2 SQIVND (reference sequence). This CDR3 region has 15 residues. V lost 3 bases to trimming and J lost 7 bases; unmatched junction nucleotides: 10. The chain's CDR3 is CASSIISGQGREQYF. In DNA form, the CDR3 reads TGTGCCAGTAGTATCATATCGGGACAGGGAAGAGAGCAGTACTTC.

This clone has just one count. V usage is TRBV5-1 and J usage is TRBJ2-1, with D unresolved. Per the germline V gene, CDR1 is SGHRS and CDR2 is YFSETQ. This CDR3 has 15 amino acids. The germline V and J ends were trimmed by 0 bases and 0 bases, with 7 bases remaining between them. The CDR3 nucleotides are TGCGCCAGCAGCTTGGCCCGTTCCTCCTACAATGAGCAGTTCTTC. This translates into CASSLARSSYNEQFF.

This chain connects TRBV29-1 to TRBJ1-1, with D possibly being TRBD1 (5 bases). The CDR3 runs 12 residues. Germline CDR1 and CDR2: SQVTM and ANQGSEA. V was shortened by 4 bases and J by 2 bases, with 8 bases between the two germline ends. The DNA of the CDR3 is TGCAGCGTTGGAGGACATAACACTGAAGCTTTCTTT. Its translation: CSVGGHNTEAFF.

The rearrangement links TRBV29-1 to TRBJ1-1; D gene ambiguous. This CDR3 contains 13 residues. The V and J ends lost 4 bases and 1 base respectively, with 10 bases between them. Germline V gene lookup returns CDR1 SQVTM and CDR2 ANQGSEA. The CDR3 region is CSVVWPGNTEAFF. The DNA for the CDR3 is TGCAGCGTTGTATGGCCGGGGAACACTGAAGCTTTCTTT.

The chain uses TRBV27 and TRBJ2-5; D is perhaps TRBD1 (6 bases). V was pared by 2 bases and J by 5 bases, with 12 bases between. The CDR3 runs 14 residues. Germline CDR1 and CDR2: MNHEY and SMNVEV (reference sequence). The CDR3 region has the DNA TGTGCCAGCAGTTTAGGGGGCAGAGAGGAGACCCAGTACTTC. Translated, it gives CASSLGGREETQYF.

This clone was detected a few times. CDR3 amino acids: CASSLWGSSYNEQFF. The CDR3 DNA is TGTGCCAGCAGTTTATGGGGCAGCTCCTACAATGAGCAGTTCTTC. V usage is TRBV28 and J usage is TRBJ2-1; unclear D gene. This CDR3 region has 15 residues. The ends were cut back, 0 bases at V and 0 bases at J, with 6 bases in the middle. CDR1 MDHEN and CDR2 SYDVKM come from the germline V gene.

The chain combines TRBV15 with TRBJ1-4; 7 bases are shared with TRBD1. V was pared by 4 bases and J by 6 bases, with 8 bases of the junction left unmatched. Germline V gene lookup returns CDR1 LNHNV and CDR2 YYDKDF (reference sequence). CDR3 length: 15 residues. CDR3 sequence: CATSTSGTDYEKLFF. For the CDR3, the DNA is TGTGCCACCAGCACCTCCGGGACAGATTATGAAAAACTGTTTTTT.

The CDR3 bases are TGTGCCAGCAGTGAAGCAGGAGGGGTGGTCTACGAGCAGTACTTC. Residues: CASSEAGGVVYEQYF. The gene calls are TRBV2 and TRBJ2-7, with a possible D match to TRBD2 (6 bases). The CDR3 sequence is 15 residues long. Trimming removed 0 bases from V and 3 bases from J, with 12 bases in between. In germline, CDR1 is SNHLY, CDR2 FYNNEI. The whole variable domain, filled in from reference TRBV2 and TRBJ2-7, reads EPEVTQTPSHQVTQMGQEVILRCVPISNHLYFYWYRQILGQKVEFLVSFYNNEISEKSEIFDDQFSVERPDGSNFTLKIRSTKLEDSAMYFCASSEAGGVVYEQYFGPGTRLTVT.

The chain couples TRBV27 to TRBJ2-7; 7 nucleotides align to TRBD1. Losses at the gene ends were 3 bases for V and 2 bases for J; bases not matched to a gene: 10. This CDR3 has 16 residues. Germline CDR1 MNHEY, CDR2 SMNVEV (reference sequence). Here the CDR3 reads CASSFGRGQATYEQYF. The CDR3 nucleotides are TGTGCCAGCAGTTTTGGTCGAGGACAGGCGACCTACGAGCAGTACTTC.

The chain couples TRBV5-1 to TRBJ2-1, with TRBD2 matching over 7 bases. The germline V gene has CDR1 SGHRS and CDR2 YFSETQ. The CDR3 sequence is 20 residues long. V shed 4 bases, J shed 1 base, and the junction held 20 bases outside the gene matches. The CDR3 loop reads CASSKAGAGSYLRSYNEQFF. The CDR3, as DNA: TGCGCCAGCAGCAAGGCCGGAGCGGGGAGCTACCTTAGATCCTACAATGAGCAGTTCTTC.

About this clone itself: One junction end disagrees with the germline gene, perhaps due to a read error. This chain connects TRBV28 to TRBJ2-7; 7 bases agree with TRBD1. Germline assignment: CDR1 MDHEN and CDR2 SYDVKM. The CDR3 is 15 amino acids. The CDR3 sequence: CASRRSAATTGLRDF. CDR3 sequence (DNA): TGTGCCAGCAGACGATCTGCCGCCACGACAGGGCTTAGGGACTTC.

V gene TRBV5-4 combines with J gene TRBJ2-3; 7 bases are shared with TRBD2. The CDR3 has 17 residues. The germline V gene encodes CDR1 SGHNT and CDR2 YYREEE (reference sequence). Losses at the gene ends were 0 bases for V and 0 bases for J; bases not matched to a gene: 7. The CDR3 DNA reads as TGTGCCAGCAGCTTGGACGGTGGACTAGGTAGCACAGATACGCAGTATTTT. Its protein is CASSLDGGLGSTDTQYF.

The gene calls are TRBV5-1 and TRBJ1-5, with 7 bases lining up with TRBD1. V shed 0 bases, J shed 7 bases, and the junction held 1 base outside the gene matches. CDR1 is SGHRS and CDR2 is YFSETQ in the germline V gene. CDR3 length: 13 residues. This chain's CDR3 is CASSLGDRQPQHF. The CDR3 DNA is TGCGCCAGCAGCTTGGGGGACAGACAGCCCCAGCATTTT.

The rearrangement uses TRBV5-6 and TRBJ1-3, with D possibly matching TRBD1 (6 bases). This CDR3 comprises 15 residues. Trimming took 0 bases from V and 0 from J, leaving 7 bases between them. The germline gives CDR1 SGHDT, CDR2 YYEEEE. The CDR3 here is CASSLGTASGNTIYF. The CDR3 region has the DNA TGTGCCAGCAGCTTGGGGACAGCCTCTGGAAACACCATATATTTT.